The sequence of this T cell receptor beta chain was determined in a study of cytomegalovirus exposure and HLA in healthy donors. Use of 60 Vbeta and 13 Jbeta primers characterized the PCR. The method was immunoSEQ multiplex PCR; TCRdb's version includes in-frame clones alone and lacks a portion of them. This table has approximately 150,000 clones, roughly four fifths appearing once. Germline values: CDR1 KGHSH, CDR2 LQKENI. This CDR3 comprises 16 residues. Trimming shortened V by 3 bases and J by 3 bases, and 15 bases separated the two germline ends. The receptor comes from a man in his forties or fifties in good health and CMV-seropositive. V usage is TRBV18 and J usage is TRBJ1-5; D might be TRBD1 (6 bases). Sequencing used PBMCs. CDR3 in DNA: TGTGCCAGCTCACCTTCCCCCAGGGGTAACAATCAGCCCCAGCATTTT. It is translated as CASSPSPRGNNQPQHF.